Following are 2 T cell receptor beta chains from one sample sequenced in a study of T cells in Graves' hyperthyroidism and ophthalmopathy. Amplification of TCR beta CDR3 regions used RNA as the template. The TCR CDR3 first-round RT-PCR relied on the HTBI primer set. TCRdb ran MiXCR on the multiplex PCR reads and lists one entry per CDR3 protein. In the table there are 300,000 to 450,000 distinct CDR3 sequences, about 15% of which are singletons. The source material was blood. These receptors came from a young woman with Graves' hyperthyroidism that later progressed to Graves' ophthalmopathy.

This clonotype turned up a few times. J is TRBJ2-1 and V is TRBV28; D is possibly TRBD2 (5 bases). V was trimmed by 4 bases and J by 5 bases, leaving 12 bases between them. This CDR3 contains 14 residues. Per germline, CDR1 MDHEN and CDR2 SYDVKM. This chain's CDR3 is CASSSGGLNNEQFF. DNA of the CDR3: TGTGCCAGCAGTTCTGGCGGACTTAACAATGAGCAGTTCTTC.

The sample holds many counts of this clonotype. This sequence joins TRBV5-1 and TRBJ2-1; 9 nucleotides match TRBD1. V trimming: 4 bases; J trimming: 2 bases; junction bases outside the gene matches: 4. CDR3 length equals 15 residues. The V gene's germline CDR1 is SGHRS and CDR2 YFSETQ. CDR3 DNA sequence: TGCGCCAGCAGCGCCAGGACAGGGGCCTACAATGAGCAGTTCTTC. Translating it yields CASSARTGAYNEQFF.